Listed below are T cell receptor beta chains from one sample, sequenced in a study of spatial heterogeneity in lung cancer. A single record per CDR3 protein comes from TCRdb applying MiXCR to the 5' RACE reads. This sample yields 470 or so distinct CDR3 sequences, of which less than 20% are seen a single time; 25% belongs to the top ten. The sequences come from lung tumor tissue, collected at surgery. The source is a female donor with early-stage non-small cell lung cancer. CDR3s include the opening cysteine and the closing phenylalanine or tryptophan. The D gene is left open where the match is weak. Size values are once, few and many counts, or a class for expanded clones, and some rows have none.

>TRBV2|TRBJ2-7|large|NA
TGTGCCAGCAGGGGAGGGGGGCCGACGAACTACGAGCAGTACTTC
CASRGGGPTNYEQYF
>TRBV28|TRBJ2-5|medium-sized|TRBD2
TGTGCCAGCACTCTGTCCTTAGCGGGAGGGATCCAAGAGACCCAGTACTTC
CASTLSLAGGIQETQYF
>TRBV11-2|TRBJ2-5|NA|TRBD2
TGTGCCAGCAGCCCCATCGGGGGGGAGAGGGAGACCCAGTACTTC
CASSPIGGERETQYF
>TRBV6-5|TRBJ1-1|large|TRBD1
TGTGCCAGCAGTTACTCGCCGACAGGGGTGGACACTGAAGCTTTCTTT
CASSYSPTGVDTEAFF
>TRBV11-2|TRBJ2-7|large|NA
TGTGCCAGCAGCTTACCGGCGGGGGCACCCCGGGAGCAGTACTTC
CASSLPAGAPREQYF
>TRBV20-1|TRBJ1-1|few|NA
TGCAGTGCTAGAGAGAGGGACGGAGTACAAGCTTTCTTT
CSARERDGVQAFF
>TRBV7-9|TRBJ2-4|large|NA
TGTGCCAGCAGCCAAAACATGGAAAACATTCAGTACTTC
CASSQNMENIQYF
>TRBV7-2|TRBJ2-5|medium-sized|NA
TGTGCCAGCAGCTTAGTTATCCCGGGGGACCAGACCCAGTACTTC
CASSLVIPGDQTQYF
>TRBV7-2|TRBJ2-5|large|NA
TGTGCCAGCAGCTTAGTTGGTGGGGCGCCACAAGAGACCCAGTACTTC
CASSLVGGAPQETQYF
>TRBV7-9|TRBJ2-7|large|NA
TGTGCCAGCAGCCCCCGGGCCGTAGGATACTCCTACGAGCAGTACTTC
CASSPRAVGYSYEQYF
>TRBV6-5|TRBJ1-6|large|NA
TGTGCCAGCAGTTTTGTGTCCGGTACCTCGAGAGCACCCCTCCACTTT
CASSFVSGTSRAPLHF
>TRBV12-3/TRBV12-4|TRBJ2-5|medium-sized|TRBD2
TGTGCCAGCAGTGGATTGACTAGCGGGGGAGAGACCCAGTACTTC
CASSGLTSGGETQYF
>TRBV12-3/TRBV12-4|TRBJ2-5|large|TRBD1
TGTGCCAGCGGGGATCTCAGGGGGCAGATACAAGAGACCCAGTACTTC
CASGDLRGQIQETQYF
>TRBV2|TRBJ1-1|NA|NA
TGTGCCAGCAGTCCTGGGGGGGCGCGGAACACTGAAGCTTTCTTT
CASSPGGARNTEAFF
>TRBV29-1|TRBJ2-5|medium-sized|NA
TGCAGCGTACAGGTTCGGGAGACCCAGTACTTC
CSVQVRETQYF
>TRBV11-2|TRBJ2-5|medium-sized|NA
TGTGCCAGCAGCTCTGGTGATGGGGGGCCGTACCAAGAGACCCAGTACTTC
CASSSGDGGPYQETQYF
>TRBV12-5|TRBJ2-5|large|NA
TGTGCTAGTGGTTTGGTACTTGGAGGGACCCAGTACTTC
CASGLVLGGTQYF
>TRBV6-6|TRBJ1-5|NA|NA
TGTGCCAGCAGTTACTCGAGGGAGAGCAATCAGCCCCAGCATTTT
CASSYSRESNQPQHF
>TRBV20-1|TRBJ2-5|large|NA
TGCAGTGCCGCTGCAGGATTGGGGCAAGAGACCCAGTACTTC
CSAAAGLGQETQYF
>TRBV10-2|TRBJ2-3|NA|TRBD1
TGCGCCAGCAGGAGACAGGGGACAACGACAGATACGCAGTATTTT
CASRRQGTTTDTQYF
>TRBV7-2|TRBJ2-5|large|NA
TGTGCCAGCACCCTCAGGGGAGGGGGCGAGACCCAGTACTTC
CASTLRGGGETQYF
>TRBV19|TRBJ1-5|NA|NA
TGTGCCAGTAGTTCTGGACAGAATAGCAATCAGCCCCAGCATTTT
CASSSGQNSNQPQHF
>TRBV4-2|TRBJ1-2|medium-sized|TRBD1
TGTGCCAGCAGCCAGAATGACAGGGAGGTTGGCTACACCTTC
CASSQNDREVGYTF
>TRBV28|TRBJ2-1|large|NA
TGTGCCAGCAGTTTGTCACCAGGCCTTAATGAGCAGTTCTTC
CASSLSPGLNEQFF
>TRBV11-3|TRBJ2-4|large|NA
TGTGCCAGCAGCTCATCCGGGGGAGCCGGTGTTCAGTACTTC
CASSSSGGAGVQYF
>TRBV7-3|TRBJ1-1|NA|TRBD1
TGTGCCAGCAGCTTAGGGACAGCAAACACTGAAGCTTTCTTT
CASSLGTANTEAFF
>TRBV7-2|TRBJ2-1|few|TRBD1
TGTGCCAGCAGTTGGGACTGGGACAGGACCTACAATGAGCAGTTCTTC
CASSWDWDRTYNEQFF
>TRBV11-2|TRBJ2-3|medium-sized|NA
TGTGCCAGCAGCTTAAGGTCCAGGGTAACGTCCACAGATACGCAGTATTTT
CASSLRSRVTSTDTQYF
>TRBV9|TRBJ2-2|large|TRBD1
TGTGCCAGCAGCGTAGGGCAGGGGGCGACCGGGGAGCTGTTTTTT
CASSVGQGATGELFF
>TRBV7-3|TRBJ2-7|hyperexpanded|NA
TGTGCCAGCAGCTTAAATCAGGGACCCTACGAGCAGTACTTC
CASSLNQGPYEQYF
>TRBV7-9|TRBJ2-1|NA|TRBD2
TGTGCCAGCAGCGCACGAAGGCTAGCGGGGGACCCCAATGAGCAGTTCTTC
CASSARRLAGDPNEQFF